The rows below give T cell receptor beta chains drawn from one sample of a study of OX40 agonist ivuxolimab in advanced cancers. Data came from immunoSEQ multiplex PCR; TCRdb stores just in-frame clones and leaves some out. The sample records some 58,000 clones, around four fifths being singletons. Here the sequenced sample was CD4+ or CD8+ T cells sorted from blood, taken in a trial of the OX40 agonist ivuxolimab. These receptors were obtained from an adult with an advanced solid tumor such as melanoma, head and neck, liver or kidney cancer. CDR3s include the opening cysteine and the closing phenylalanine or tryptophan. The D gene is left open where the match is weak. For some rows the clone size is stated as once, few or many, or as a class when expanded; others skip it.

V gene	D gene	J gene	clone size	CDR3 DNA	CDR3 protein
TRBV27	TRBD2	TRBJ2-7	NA	TGTGCCAGCAGTTTGGGGGGGGAGGACGAGCAGTACTTC	CASSLGGEDEQYF
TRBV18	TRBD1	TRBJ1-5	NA	TGTGCCAGCTCACCACCTACAGGGGGCGGCAATCAGCCCCAGCATTTT	CASSPPTGGGNQPQHF
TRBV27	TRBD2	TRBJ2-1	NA	TGTGCCAGCAGTCCGCCGGGACTAGCGGTTTTAAATGAGCAGTTCTTC	CASSPPGLAVLNEQFF
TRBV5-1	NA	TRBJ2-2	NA	TGCGCCAGCGGCTCCCGAAGCACCGGGGAGCTGTTTTTT	CASGSRSTGELFF
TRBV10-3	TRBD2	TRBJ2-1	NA	TGTGCCATCAGTGGAGCGACTAGCGGGAGGGCCTACAATGAGCAGTTCTTC	CAISGATSGRAYNEQFF
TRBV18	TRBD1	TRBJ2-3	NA	TGTGCCAGCTCACCACCGACAGGGCGCACAGATACGCAGTATTTT	CASSPPTGRTDTQYF
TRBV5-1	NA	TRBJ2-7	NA	TGCGCCAGCAGCATGCACTCGCGTATCAGGGAAGAGCCCTACGAGCAGTACTTC	CASSMHSRIREEPYEQYF
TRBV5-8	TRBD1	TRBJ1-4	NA	TGTGCCAGCAGCTTAGCGATAGGACAGGGACAATCGGTGTTTTTT	CASSLAIGQGQSVFF
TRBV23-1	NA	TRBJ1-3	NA	TGCGCCAGCAGTCAATGCCGGCAGCTATACTCTGGAAACACCATATATTTT	CASSQCRQLYSGNTIYF
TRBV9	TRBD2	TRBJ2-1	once	TGTGCCAGCAGCGTAGCGGGGACTAACTACAATGAGCAGTTCTTC	CASSVAGTNYNEQFF
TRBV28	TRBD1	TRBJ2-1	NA	TGTGCCAGCAGTTTTACAGGGGGGCGGATGCTGGGGAATGAGCAGTTCTTC	CASSFTGGRMLGNEQFF
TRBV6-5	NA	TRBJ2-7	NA	TGTGCCAGCAGTTCAGAGGATCTGGGTGAGCAGTACTTC	CASSSEDLGEQYF
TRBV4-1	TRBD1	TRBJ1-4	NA	TGCGCCAGCAGCCAAGACGCCGGACAGGTGGATGAAAAACTGTTTTTT	CASSQDAGQVDEKLFF
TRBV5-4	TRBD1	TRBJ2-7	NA	TGTGCCAGCAGCTTGGATCCGGACAGGGTAACCTACGAGCAGTACTTC	CASSLDPDRVTYEQYF
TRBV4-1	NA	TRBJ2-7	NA	TGCGCCAGCAGCCTCGAGGGGGAGAGTGTATACGAGCAGTACTTC	CASSLEGESVYEQYF
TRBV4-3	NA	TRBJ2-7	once	TGCGCCAGCAGCCAGTTCCGAGGGGGATACTACGAGCAGTACTTC	CASSQFRGGYYEQYF
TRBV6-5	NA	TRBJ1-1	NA	TGTGCCAGCAGTTACCTCGGGAACCCGAACACTGAAGCTTTCTTT	CASSYLGNPNTEAFF
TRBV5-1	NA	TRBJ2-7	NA	TGCGCCAGCAGCTTGGCTATATCGAGGGACGAGCAGTACTTC	CASSLAISRDEQYF
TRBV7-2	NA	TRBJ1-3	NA	TGTGCCAGCAGCGTCGACAGCTCTGGAAACACCATATATTTT	CASSVDSSGNTIYF
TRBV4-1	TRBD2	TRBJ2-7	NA	TGCGCCAGCAGCCAGACTAGCGGGCCCAACTACGAGCAGTACTTC	CASSQTSGPNYEQYF
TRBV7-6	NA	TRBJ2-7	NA	TGTGCCAGCAGCACGTCGTTTAAGGGTTCGGGCTACGAGCAGTACTTC	CASSTSFKGSGYEQYF
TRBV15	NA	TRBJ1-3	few	TGTGCCACCAGCAGAGGGTCCAGGTCCTATGGAAACACCATATATTTT	CATSRGSRSYGNTIYF
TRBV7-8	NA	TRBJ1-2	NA	TGTGCCAGCACGAGGGGGGAGGGTTACTATGGCTACACCTTC	CASTRGEGYYGYTF
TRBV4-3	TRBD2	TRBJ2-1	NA	TGCGCCAGCAGCCAAGATTGGGGGGGCATCTTACTAGCGGGGAACAATGAGCAGTTCTTC	CASSQDWGGILLAGNNEQFF
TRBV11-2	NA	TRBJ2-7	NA	TGTGCCAGCAGCCGTAGCAGCTACGAGCAGTACTTC	CASSRSSYEQYF
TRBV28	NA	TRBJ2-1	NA	TGTGCCAGCAGCTCAACTAATACAGGGCGCTCCTACAATGAGCAGTTCTTC	CASSSTNTGRSYNEQFF
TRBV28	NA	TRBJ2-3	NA	TGTGCCAGCAGTTTATTACAAGATACGCAGTATTTT	CASSLLQDTQYF
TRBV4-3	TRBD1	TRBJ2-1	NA	TGCGCCAGCAGCCACATGGACAGGGTCAATGAGCAGTTCTTC	CASSHMDRVNEQFF
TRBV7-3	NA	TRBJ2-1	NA	TGTGCCAGCAGCTTAGCTGGGTCCCACAATGAGCAGTTCTTC	CASSLAGSHNEQFF
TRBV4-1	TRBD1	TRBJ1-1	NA	TGCGCCAGCCGCGAAACCAGGGGGTCGGAAGCTTTCTTT	CASRETRGSEAFF
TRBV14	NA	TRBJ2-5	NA	TGTGCCAGCAGCCAAACTGGACAGGGACTAGGGTACCAAGAGACCCAGTACTTC	CASSQTGQGLGYQETQYF
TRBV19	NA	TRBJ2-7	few	TGTGCCAGTAGTATAGCAGGCGAGCAGTACTTC	CASSIAGEQYF
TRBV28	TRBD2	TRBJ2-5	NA	TGTGCCAGCAGCCCTGGGGGGGGGTGGCAGTACTTC	CASSPGGGWQYF
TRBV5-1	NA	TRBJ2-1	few	TGCGCCAGCAGCTTGTCAACAGGTGAACAAGATCAGTTCTTC	CASSLSTGEQDQFF
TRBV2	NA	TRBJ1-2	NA	TGTGCCAGCAGTGAATGGCTCAGGGAGAACTATGGCTACACCTTC	CASSEWLRENYGYTF
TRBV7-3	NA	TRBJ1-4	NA	TGTGCCAGCAGCTCAACCACCGGGGCGAATGAAAAACTGTTTTTT	CASSSTTGANEKLFF
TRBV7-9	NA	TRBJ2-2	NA	TGTGCCAGCCGCGCCACCGGGGAGCTGTTTTTT	CASRATGELFF
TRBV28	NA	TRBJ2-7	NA	TGTGCCAGCAGGGGCGGACTTCTCCGGCTGTACTTC	CASRGGLLRLYF
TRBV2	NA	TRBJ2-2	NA	TGTGCCAGCAGACCCAGACTAGCCGGGGAGCTGTTTTTT	CASRPRLAGELFF
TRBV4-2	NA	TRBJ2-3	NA	TGTGCCAGCAGCCAAGACGGAACCACCACAGATACGCAGTATTTT	CASSQDGTTTDTQYF
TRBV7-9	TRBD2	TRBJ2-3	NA	TGTGCCAGCAGCCCTGTAGCGGGAGCCATCACAGATACGCAGTATTTT	CASSPVAGAITDTQYF
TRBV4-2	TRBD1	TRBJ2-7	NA	TGTGCCAGCAGCCCCTCTACCAGCCGGGACAGGGGACTTTTACGCGAGCAGTACTTC	CASSPSTSRDRGLLREQYF
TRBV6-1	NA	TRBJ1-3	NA	TGTGCCAGCAGTGAAGCAGTCTCTGGAAACACCATATATTTT	CASSEAVSGNTIYF
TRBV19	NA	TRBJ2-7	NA	TGTGCCAGTAGTATAGGTACGATTTCCTACGAGCAGTACTTC	CASSIGTISYEQYF